One sample yielded the 19 T cell receptor beta chains listed below, sequenced in a study of graft-versus-host responses after intestinal transplantation. Here immunoSEQ multiplex PCR was the method, and the copy in TCRdb shows in-frame clones only, minus some. The profile shows 15,000 to 20,000 clones, roughly 40% of them singletons. The specimen was alloreactive CD4+ T cells from a mixed lymphocyte reaction culture, collected before intestinal transplant. Subset defined: CFSE-low proliferating T cells sorted from roughly 6-day pre-transplant mixed lymphocyte reaction (GvH or HvG direction). These receptors originate from a human patient who received an intestinal transplant.

The V gene is TRBV11-2, the J gene TRBJ2-5; 10 bases line up with TRBD1. V was clipped by 1 base and J by 5 bases; unmatched bases: 4. The CDR3 has 15 amino acids. Germline V gives CDR1 SGHAT, CDR2 FQNNGV. CDR3 in DNA: TGTGCCAGCAGCTTAGGGGGGACAGGGGCCGAGACCCAGTACTTC. The encoded protein is CASSLGGTGAETQYF.

A few counts support this clone. This chain connects TRBV6-6 to TRBJ2-1; unclear D gene. Trimming pared 4 bases from V and 0 bases from J, leaving 13 bases between. Germline-derived CDR1 and CDR2 are MNHNY and SVGAGI (reference sequence). The CDR3 is 16 residues long. The CDR3, as DNA: TGTGCCAGCAGTTTTGGTGGCGGCGACTCCTACAATGAGCAGTTCTTC. It codes for CASSFGGGDSYNEQFF.

The chain uses TRBV11-3 and TRBJ1-1, with D hard to call. This CDR3 is built from 15 residues. Germline V lookup: CDR1 SGHNT, CDR2 YENEEA. Trimming shortened V by 0 bases and J by 1 base, and 9 bases separated the two germline ends. The CDR3 nucleotides read TGTGCCAGCAGCTTAGAATCGTCGGCGAACACTGAAGCTTTCTTT. Translating gives CASSLESSANTEAFF.

This clone was detected a few times. The chain employs TRBV7-9 and TRBJ1-2, with D perhaps TRBD1 (5 bases). Trimming left V 5 bases short and J 6 bases short, with 16 bases between. The germline V gene has CDR1 SEHNR and CDR2 FQNEAQ (reference sequence). This CDR3 contains 14 residues. DNA for the CDR3: TGTGCCAGCAGCCCCAGTGGGATGACAGATGGCTACACCTTC. This sequence encodes CASSPSGMTDGYTF. The variable domain in full, completed from reference TRBV7-9 and TRBJ1-2, reads DTGVSQNPRHKITKRGQNVTFRCDPISEHNRLYWYRQTLGQGPEFLTYFQNEAQLEKSRLLSDRFSAERPKGSFSTLEIQRTEQGDSAMYLCASSPSGMTDGYTFGSGTRLTVV.

The chain joins TRBV20-1 to TRBJ1-1, with TRBD1 matching over 7 bases. Trimming cost V 7 bases and J 1 base; bases outside gene matches: 0. Germline V gene lookup returns CDR1 DFQATT and CDR2 SNEGSKA (reference sequence). This CDR3 is 11 amino acids long. The DNA for the CDR3 is TGCAGTGGGGACAGGAACACTGAAGCTTTCTTT. It codes for CSGDRNTEAFF.

This clone was observed a handful of times. The chain combines TRBV11-2 with TRBJ2-7; no clear D gene. Deletions cut 3 bases from V and 5 bases from J, with 11 bases between. The CDR3 contains 13 residues. Looked up from germline, CDR1 is SGHAT and CDR2 is FQNNGV. The chain's CDR3 is CASSLLGPHEQYF. The CDR3 bases are TGTGCCAGCAGCTTGCTCGGCCCGCACGAGCAGTACTTC.

The CDR3 protein is CASGWGGGGRGAYNEQFF. The CDR3 DNA reads as TGTGCCAGCGGCTGGGGTGGGGGAGGGAGGGGGGCATACAATGAGCAGTTCTTC. The chain couples TRBV7-3 to TRBJ2-1; maybe TRBD2 (7 bases). V gave up 8 bases and J gave up 4 bases, with 27 bases separating them. Germline CDR1 SGHTA, CDR2 FQGTGA. The CDR3 sequence is 18 residues long.

This chain joins TRBV7-8 and TRBJ2-5; D not certain. V dropped 2 bases and J dropped 7 bases, with 11 bases sitting between them. The CDR3 is made up of 13 amino acids. Germline CDR1 is SGHVS and CDR2 is FQNEAQ. CDR3 amino acids: CASSLTGRPTQYF. DNA for the CDR3: TGTGCCAGCAGCTTAACGGGCCGCCCGACCCAGTACTTC.

The chain has TRBV29-1 and TRBJ2-3; TRBD2 agrees at 12 bases. The V segment lost 6 bases and the J segment 1 base; nucleotides outside the gene matches: 8. The CDR3 is 16 residues long. Per germline, CDR1 SQVTM and CDR2 ANQGSEA. DNA of the CDR3: TGCAGCGTGACTTACCGACTAGCGGGGGGCACAGATACGCAGTATTTT. Amino acid sequence: CSVTYRLAGGTDTQYF.

The chain employs TRBV6-1 and TRBJ2-2; 11 nucleotides agree with TRBD2. With 5 bases clipped from V and 7 bases from J, the junction kept 6 bases outside the gene matches. The germline V gene encodes CDR1 MNHNS and CDR2 SASEGT. The CDR3 length is 15 residues. The CDR3 protein is CASSLAGGRSGELFF. Here the CDR3 DNA reads TGTGCCAGCAGTTTAGCGGGGGGGCGTAGCGGGGAGCTGTTTTTT.

This chain connects TRBV5-6 to TRBJ1-1; no clear D gene. Germline V gene data show CDR1 as SGHDT and CDR2 as YYEEEE. Trimming shortened V by 0 bases and J by 2 bases, and 11 bases separated the two germline ends. This CDR3 comprises 15 residues. CDR3 amino acids: CASSLGNAGNTEAFF. For the CDR3, the DNA is TGTGCCAGCAGCTTGGGGAACGCCGGAAACACTGAAGCTTTCTTT.

By share, this clone counts as medium-sized (0.01 to 0.1%). This chain joins TRBV4-1 and TRBJ1-6; D gene uncertain. The germline gives CDR1 MGHRA, CDR2 YSYEKL. The V end was cut by 4 bases, the J end by 5 bases, with 15 bases between. This CDR3 region has 16 residues. This CDR3 is CASSLPPVRDNSPLHF. The CDR3 nucleotides read TGCGCCAGCAGCCTCCCACCCGTACGGGATAATTCACCCCTCCACTTT.

This CDR3 is CASSVGTLRRTLYF. The CDR3 DNA reads as TGTGCCAGCAGCGTAGGGACACTACGCCGCACATTGTATTTT. The chain joins TRBV9 to TRBJ2-3; tentative D call: TRBD1 (5 bases). Germline V lookup: CDR1 SGDLS, CDR2 YYNGEE. V gave up 0 bases and J gave up 14 bases, with 19 bases separating them. This CDR3 contains 14 residues.

This rearrangement joins TRBV18 to TRBJ2-1; perhaps TRBD2 as D (6 bases). The CDR3 spans 16 residues. Per the germline V gene, CDR1 is KGHSH and CDR2 is LQKENI. Deletions cut 5 bases from V and 0 bases from J, with 14 bases between. CDR3 region: CASSSLAESSYNEQFF. As DNA, the CDR3 is TGTGCCAGCTCATCATTAGCGGAGAGCTCCTACAATGAGCAGTTCTTC. The full variable domain, with the rest looked up from reference TRBV18 and TRBJ2-1, is NAGVMQNPRHLVRRRGQEARLRCSPMKGHSHVYWYRQLPEEGLKFMVYLQKENIIDESGMPKERFSAEFPKEGPSILRIQQVVRGDSAAYFCASSSLAESSYNEQFFGPGTRLTVL.

The gene calls are TRBV7-8 and TRBJ2-2; D remains unclear. Trimming removed 3 bases at V and 7 bases at J, with 9 bases between. Germline CDR1 SGHVS, CDR2 FQNEAQ. CDR3 size: 13 residues. For the CDR3, the DNA is TGTGCCAGCAGCTTTCAGAAGAACGGGGAGCTGTTTTTT. Amino acids: CASSFQKNGELFF.

The chain carries TRBV11-2 and TRBJ2-4, with D hard to call. Germline CDR1 reads SGHAT; CDR2 reads FQNNGV. This CDR3 has 12 residues. Trimming cost V 2 bases and J 9 bases, with 8 bases left between them. The CDR3 region is CASSLRWSIQYF. The CDR3 DNA follows: TGTGCCAGCAGCTTAAGGTGGAGCATTCAGTACTTC.

This clone was detected only a few times. The chain recombines TRBV18 with TRBJ1-1; a possible D gene is TRBD1 (5 bases). Trimming took 6 bases from V and 5 from J, leaving 19 bases between them. CDR1 KGHSH and CDR2 LQKENI come from the germline V gene. The CDR3 totals 15 residues. The chain's CDR3 is CASSSARGLETEAFF. For the CDR3, the DNA is TGTGCCAGCTCCTCCGCCCGGGGCCTGGAGACTGAAGCTTTCTTT.

The J gene is TRBJ2-5, the V gene TRBV9; 9 bases map to TRBD2. Germline CDR1 and CDR2: SGDLS and YYNGEE. J gave up 5 bases and V 0 bases, and 5 bases lay outside the gene matches. The CDR3 sequence is 15 residues long. The CDR3 spells CASSVGGGAGETQYF. The CDR3 nucleotides read TGTGCCAGCAGCGTAGGCGGGGGGGCAGGTGAGACCCAGTACTTC.

The chain couples TRBV11-2 to TRBJ2-5, with TRBD1 as a possible D gene (5 bases). V was shortened by 5 bases and J by 4 bases, with 14 bases between the two germline ends. This CDR3 spans 14 amino acids. Germline loops: CDR1 SGHAT, CDR2 FQNNGV. The CDR3 region is CASSVYRRVETQYF. The CDR3 nucleotides read TGTGCCAGCAGCGTCTACCGCAGGGTAGAGACCCAGTACTTC. Full variable domain (missing parts from reference TRBV11-2 and TRBJ2-5): EAGVAQSPRYKIIEKRQSVAFWCNPISGHATLYWYQQILGQGPKLLIQFQNNGVVDDSQLPKDRFSAERLKGVDSTLKIQPAKLEDSAVYLCASSVYRRVETQYFGPGTRLLVL.